Below, 29 T cell receptor beta chains from the same sample are listed, as sequenced in a study of T cells in Graves' hyperthyroidism and ophthalmopathy. Amplified TCR beta CDR3 regions derived from RNA transcripts. HTBI primers were used for first-round RT-PCR of the TCR CDR3. MiXCR was run by TCRdb on the multiplex PCR reads, yielding one entry per CDR3 protein. The sample records approximately 150,000 distinct CDR3 sequences, about 9% being singletons. Input material: blood. These receptors all stem from a young woman with Graves' hyperthyroidism that later progressed to Graves' ophthalmopathy.

This clonotype was detected many times. V is TRBV7-9 and J is TRBJ2-3, with 7 positions matching TRBD1. The CDR3 is made up of 13 amino acids. The germline V gene has CDR1 SEHNR and CDR2 FQNEAQ (reference sequence). Germline trimming cut 3 bases from V and 4 bases from J; bases unmatched to any gene: 1. CDR3 DNA sequence: TGTGCCAGCAGCTTCCAGGGGGCAGATACGCAGTATTTT. Translating it yields CASSFQGADTQYF. Together with reference TRBV7-9 and TRBJ2-3, the CDR3 gives the full variable domain: DTGVSQNPRHKITKRGQNVTFRCDPISEHNRLYWYRQTLGQGPEFLTYFQNEAQLEKSRLLSDRFSAERPKGSFSTLEIQRTEQGDSAMYLCASSFQGADTQYFGPGTRLTVL.

This clonotype was counted ten times or more. This chain links TRBV7-9 with TRBJ2-5, with D maybe TRBD2 (6 bases). Germline V gives CDR1 SEHNR, CDR2 FQNEAQ (reference sequence). The V end was cut by 4 bases, the J end by 3 bases, with 12 bases between. This CDR3 comprises 14 residues. CDR3 sequence reads: CASSSGRREETQYF. CDR3 DNA: TGTGCCAGCAGCTCCGGACGGAGGGAAGAGACCCAGTACTTC.

This clonotype was seen only a few times. The chain couples TRBV19 to TRBJ2-2; possibly TRBD1 for D (6 bases). Looked up from germline, CDR1 is LNHDA and CDR2 is SQIVND (reference sequence). CDR3 length: 14 amino acids. V was pared by 6 bases and J by 4 bases, with 12 bases between. The CDR3 reads CASRDSRITGELFF. The CDR3 nucleotides are TGTGCCAGTAGGGACAGTCGTATCACCGGGGAGCTGTTTTTT.

This clonotype was found many times. The genes are TRBV27 and TRBJ1-2; maybe TRBD1 (5 bases). In germline, CDR1 is MNHEY, CDR2 SMNVEV (reference sequence). Trimming took off 5 bases at V and 5 bases at J, with 15 bases between the two ends. The CDR3 length is 14 residues. This CDR3 reads CASSREGRRYGYTF. The CDR3 DNA reads TGTGCCAGCAGTCGAGAGGGACGGAGGTATGGCTACACCTTC.

This clonotype appeared many times. The chain couples TRBV12-3 or TRBV12-4 to TRBJ1-2; maybe TRBD1 (5 bases). The CDR3 loop spans 17 amino acids. The germline V and J ends were trimmed by 1 base and 4 bases, with 19 bases remaining between them. Here the CDR3 DNA reads TGTGCCAGCAGTTTAGTCCCCAGGGTGAGGGGTTCCTATGGCTACACCTTC. It yields the protein CASSLVPRVRGSYGYTF.

This clonotype was counted between two and nine times. The chain is built from TRBV9 and TRBJ2-5; 7 bases align to TRBD2. CDR1 is SGDLS and CDR2 is YYNGEE in the germline V gene. V lost 1 base and J lost 3; bases outside the gene matches: 3. The CDR3 loop spans 14 amino acids. CDR3 region: CASSVSRGEETQYF. The DNA for the CDR3 is TGTGCCAGCAGCGTAAGCCGGGGGGAAGAGACCCAGTACTTC.

This clonotype was seen ten or more times. This sequence joins TRBV6-1 and TRBJ2-5, with a tentative D call TRBD1 (6 bases). Trimming took off 3 bases at V and 4 bases at J, with 12 bases between the two ends. Germline CDR1 reads MNHNS; CDR2 reads SASEGT. The CDR3 is 14 residues long. The CDR3 DNA is TGTGCCAGCAGTGAGGAATGGGGGCCAGAGACCCAGTACTTC. It codes for CASSEEWGPETQYF.

This clonotype was observed at least ten times. The gene calls are TRBV25-1 and TRBJ1-1; D perhaps matches TRBD1 (6 bases). Between the trimmed V and J ends, which lost 4 bases and 4 bases, there was a span of 16 bases. CDR1 and CDR2 from the germline V gene are MGHDK and SYGVNS. There are 15 residues in the CDR3. CDR3 nucleotides: TGTGCCAGCAGTGTTCCGGGGGCGGGGGGCACTGAAGCTTTCTTT. It yields the protein CASSVPGAGGTEAFF. The whole variable domain, remainder taken from reference TRBV25-1 and TRBJ1-1, is EADIYQTPRYLVIGTGKKITLECSQTMGHDKMYWYQQDPGMELHLIHYSYGVNSTEKGDLSSESTVSRIRTEHFPLTLESARPSHTSQYLCASSVPGAGGTEAFFGQGTRLTVV.

The chain couples TRBV4-2 to TRBJ2-1; D assignment may be TRBD1 or TRBD2 (6 bases each). CDR3 length: 22 amino acids. CDR1 and CDR2 from the germline V gene are LGHNA and YNFKEQ. V lost 2 bases, J lost 3 bases, and 32 bases lay in between. CDR3 loop: CASSQLTIGGSPRRTDYNEQFF. DNA for the CDR3: TGTGCCAGCAGCCAACTAACCATCGGGGGCTCTCCCCGACGGACTGACTACAATGAGCAGTTCTTC.

To note about this clonotype: The limits of the CDR3 on the DNA are not certain, so only TCRdb's listed CDR3 is given. This chain connects TRBV6-2 or TRBV6-3 to TRBJ2-1. Germline V gene lookup returns CDR1 MNHEY and CDR2 SVGEGT. The CDR3 spans 16 residues, counting both ends. The CDR3 loop is CASSYVAGGSYNEQLF.

This clonotype occurred a few times. The genes are TRBV27 and TRBJ2-6; perhaps D is TRBD1 or TRBD2 (5 bases each). The CDR3 contains 16 residues. CDR1 and CDR2 from the germline V gene are MNHEY and SMNVEV (reference sequence). V lost 1 base to trimming and J lost 4 bases, with 11 bases between them. The chain's CDR3 is CASSLYEGYGANVLTF. The CDR3 nucleotides are TGTGCCAGCAGTTTATACGAGGGGTACGGGGCCAACGTCCTGACTTTC.

The chain employs TRBV7-2 and TRBJ1-6; tentative D call: TRBD1 (5 bases). V shed 6 bases and J shed 0 bases, with 12 bases lying between them. This CDR3 has 16 amino acids. Germline V CDR1 and CDR2: SGHTA, FQGNSA. The CDR3 reads CASSPDIRSYNSPLHF. The CDR3 DNA reads as TGTGCCAGCAGTCCGGACATTCGCTCCTATAATTCACCCCTCCACTTT.

The chain recombines TRBV27 with TRBJ1-2; D call uncertain. CDR1 MNHEY and CDR2 SMNVEV come from the germline V gene (reference sequence). V was trimmed by 2 bases and J by 4 bases, leaving 8 bases between them. The CDR3 spans 13 residues. As DNA, the CDR3 is TGTGCCAGCAGTTTAACACCATTCTATGGCTACACCTTC. Protein: CASSLTPFYGYTF.

This clonotype turned up a few times. The DNA for the CDR3 is TGTGCCACCAGCTACTACAATGAGCAGTTCTTC. It yields the protein CATSYYNEQFF. The rearrangement joins TRBV24-1 to TRBJ2-1, with unresolved D. Germline loops: CDR1 KGHDR, CDR2 SFDVKD. Trimming took 7 bases from V and 3 from J, leaving 3 bases between them. The length of the CDR3 is 11 residues.

Comments on this clonotype: Possible read error: a much larger clone is one base away. The chain links TRBV6-1 to TRBJ1-2; no clear D gene. Trimming cost V 4 bases and J 1 base, with 7 bases left between them. The CDR3 is made up of 13 amino acids. From germline, CDR1 is MNHNS and CDR2 SASEGT. The CDR3 nucleotides read TGTGCCAGCAGTGCTGAGTTTAACTATGGCTACACCTTC. Residues: CASSAEFNYGYTF.

This clonotype was seen repeatedly, ten times or more. The V call is TRBV7-9, the J call TRBJ1-1; TRBD1 agrees at 7 bases. The CDR3 is 16 residues long. CDR1 and CDR2 (germline): SEHNR, FQNEAQ (reference sequence). The V segment lost 5 bases and the J segment 1 base; nucleotides outside the gene matches: 10. For the CDR3, the DNA is TGTGCCAGCAGCCCGGCGACAGGGTGGGGGAACACTGAAGCTTTCTTT. Protein product: CASSPATGWGNTEAFF.

The chain links TRBV5-1 to TRBJ2-2, with 9 bases matching TRBD1. The germline V gene has CDR1 SGHRS and CDR2 YFSETQ. J gave up 5 bases and V 2 bases, and 7 bases lay outside the gene matches. The length of the CDR3 is 16 residues. The CDR3 region has the DNA TGCGCCAGCAGCTTACCGGGACAGGGTATTACCGGGGAGCTGTTTTTT. Its protein is CASSLPGQGITGELFF. The whole variable domain, remainder taken from reference TRBV5-1 and TRBJ2-2, is KAGVTQTPRYLIKTRGQQVTLSCSPISGHRSVSWYQQTPGQGLQFLFEYFSETQRNKGNFPGRFSGRQFSNSRSEMNVSTLELGDSALYLCASSLPGQGITGELFFGEGSRLTVL.

This clonotype was counted many times. The J gene is TRBJ2-3, the V gene TRBV6-1; TRBD1 matches at 7 bases. The CDR3 length is 13 residues. Trimming at V came to 8 bases and at J to 2 bases, leaving 4 bases not matched to a gene. From germline, CDR1 is MNHNS and CDR2 SASEGT. The CDR3 sequence is CASRGQNTDTQYF. The CDR3 DNA sequence: TGTGCCAGCCGGGGACAGAACACAGATACGCAGTATTTT.

In its sample, this clonotype was seen a few times. J is TRBJ2-3 and V is TRBV7-3; 11 nucleotides match TRBD2. The CDR3 has 16 amino acids. The V gene's germline CDR1 is SGHTA and CDR2 FQGTGA. V shed 5 bases, J shed 4 bases, and the junction held 8 bases outside the gene matches. This chain's CDR3 is CASSGQLAGVSDTQYF. Here the CDR3 DNA reads TGTGCCAGCAGCGGTCAACTAGCGGGAGTTTCAGATACGCAGTATTTT.

This clonotype has at least ten counts. The chain has TRBV20-1 and TRBJ2-3; D uncertain. Germline lookup yields CDR1 DFQATT and CDR2 SNEGSKA (reference sequence). Between the trimmed V and J ends, which lost 3 bases and 11 bases, there was a span of 18 bases. CDR3 length equals 13 residues. This chain's CDR3 is CSARVLVDSVQYF. DNA for the CDR3: TGCAGTGCTAGGGTTTTGGTCGACTCAGTGCAGTATTTT.

This clonotype was recorded at least ten times. The chain recombines TRBV19 with TRBJ2-5, with D perhaps given as TRBD1 or TRBD2 (5 bases each). Germline assignment: CDR1 LNHDA and CDR2 SQIVND (reference sequence). Trimming shortened V by 4 bases and J by 7 bases, and 19 bases separated the two germline ends. The CDR3 extends over 15 amino acids. The CDR3 DNA reads TGTGCCAGTAGTACTGGGACCGCTACTCTGGGGACCCAGTACTTC. The encoded protein is CASSTGTATLGTQYF.

This clonotype was seen repeatedly, ten times or more. J is TRBJ1-5 and V is TRBV6-6; no clear D gene. Trimming removed 2 bases at V and 0 bases at J, with 17 bases between. The V gene's germline CDR1 is MNHNY and CDR2 SVGAGI (reference sequence). This CDR3 comprises 18 residues. The CDR3, as DNA: TGTGCCAGCAGTTACCCATTTTTTCCTGGGTCTAGCAATCAGCCCCAGCATTTT. Translated, it gives CASSYPFFPGSSNQPQHF.

The sample holds many counts of this clonotype. The genes are TRBV6-1 and TRBJ1-1; possibly TRBD1 for D (6 bases). V lost 7 bases and J 0 bases, leaving 15 bases between the germline ends. The CDR3 is made up of 15 amino acids. Germline V gene sequence: CDR1 MNHNS, CDR2 SASEGT. The CDR3 DNA reads TGTGCCAGCACCAGGGTGGGGGCTGTGAACACTGAAGCTTTCTTT. It translates to CASTRVGAVNTEAFF.

The chain couples TRBV3-1 to TRBJ2-6; TRBD1 matches at 10 bases. Germline V gene lookup returns CDR1 LGHDT and CDR2 YNNKEL (reference sequence). J gave up 1 base and V 4 bases, and 4 bases lay outside the gene matches. CDR3 length: 17 amino acids. The CDR3 spells CASSPGTGVSGANVLTF. As DNA, the CDR3 is TGTGCCAGCAGCCCCGGGACAGGGGTGTCTGGGGCCAACGTCCTGACTTTC.

There are many counts of this clonotype. The rearrangement links TRBV30 to TRBJ1-3; tentatively, D is TRBD1 (6 bases). The CDR3 runs 15 residues. Germline-derived CDR1 and CDR2 are GTSNPN and SVGIG (reference sequence). Trimming cost V 0 bases and J 4 bases, with 13 bases left between them. The CDR3 sequence: CAWSVGGPRGNTIYF. DNA for the CDR3: TGTGCCTGGAGTGTAGGGGGGCCCAGAGGAAACACCATATATTTT. The full variable domain, rest sourced from reference TRBV30 and TRBJ1-3, is SQTIHQWPATLVQPVGSPLSLECTVEGTSNPNLYWYRQAAGRGLQLLFYSVGIGQISSEVPQNLSASRPQDRQFILSSKKLLLSDSGFYLCAWSVGGPRGNTIYFGEGSWLTVV.

This clonotype came up many times. The chain combines TRBV6-2 or TRBV6-3 with TRBJ2-7, with D hard to call. The CDR3 has 13 amino acids. The V and J ends lost 5 bases and 4 bases respectively, with 12 bases between them. In germline, CDR1 is MNHEY, CDR2 SVGEGT. This CDR3 is CASSLTGPYEQYF. DNA of the CDR3: TGTGCCAGCAGTCTTACCGGTCCGTACGAGCAGTACTTC.

This clonotype has ten or more counts. The V gene is TRBV10-3, the J gene TRBJ2-3; 11 bases agree with TRBD2. This CDR3 has 16 residues. Per the germline V gene, CDR1 is ENHRY and CDR2 is SYGVKD. With V trimmed by 6 bases and J by 2 bases, 7 bases remained unmatched. The CDR3 spells CAIRIPSGGPTDTQYF. CDR3 sequence (DNA): TGTGCCATCAGAATTCCTAGCGGGGGGCCCACAGATACGCAGTATTTT.

This clonotype was detected many times. J is TRBJ2-1 and V is TRBV2; possible D gene TRBD1, 7 bases. V shed 6 bases and J shed 2 bases, with 14 bases lying between them. Germline CDR1 reads SNHLY; CDR2 reads FYNNEI. This CDR3 comprises 15 residues. The CDR3 loop is CASSSGGRTYNEQFF. CDR3 sequence (DNA): TGTGCCAGCAGCTCAGGGGGGAGGACCTACAATGAGCAGTTCTTC. Drawing the rest from reference TRBV2 and TRBJ2-1, the complete variable domain is EPEVTQTPSHQVTQMGQEVILRCVPISNHLYFYWYRQILGQKVEFLVSFYNNEISEKSEIFDDQFSVERPDGSNFTLKIRSTKLEDSAMYFCASSSGGRTYNEQFFGPGTRLTVL.

At least ten counts were recorded for this clonotype. This rearrangement joins TRBV20-1 to TRBJ2-5; D might be TRBD2 (6 bases). Germline V gene sequence: CDR1 DFQATT, CDR2 SNEGSKA (reference sequence). This CDR3 is 14 amino acids long. Deletions cut 2 bases from V and 2 bases from J, with 12 bases between. CDR3 loop: CSARSWGEQETQYF. The CDR3 nucleotides are TGCAGTGCTAGATCATGGGGGGAACAAGAGACCCAGTACTTC.